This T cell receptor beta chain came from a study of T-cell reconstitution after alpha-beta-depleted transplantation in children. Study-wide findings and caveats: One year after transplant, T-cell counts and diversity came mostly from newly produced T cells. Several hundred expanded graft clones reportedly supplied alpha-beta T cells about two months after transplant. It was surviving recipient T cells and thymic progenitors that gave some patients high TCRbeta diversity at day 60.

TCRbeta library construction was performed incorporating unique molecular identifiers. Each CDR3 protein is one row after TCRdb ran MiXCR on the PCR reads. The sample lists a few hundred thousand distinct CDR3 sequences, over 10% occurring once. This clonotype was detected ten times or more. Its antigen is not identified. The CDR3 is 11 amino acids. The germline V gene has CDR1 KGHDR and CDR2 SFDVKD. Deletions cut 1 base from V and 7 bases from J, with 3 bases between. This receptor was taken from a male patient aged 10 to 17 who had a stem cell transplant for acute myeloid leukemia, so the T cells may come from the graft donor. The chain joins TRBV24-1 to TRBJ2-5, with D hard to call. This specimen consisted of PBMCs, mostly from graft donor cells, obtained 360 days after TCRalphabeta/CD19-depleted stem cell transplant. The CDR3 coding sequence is TGTGCCACCAGTGATTTCGGGACCCAGTACTTC. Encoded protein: CATSDFGTQYF.